These T cell receptor beta chains were read from a single sample in a study of CD8 T cells in Susac syndrome. TCRdb itself ran the immunoSEQ multiplex PCR reads through MiXCR, one entry per CDR3 protein. The data contain around 200,000 distinct CDR3 sequences, roughly 94% of them singletons. Sequenced sample: CD4+ T cells from PBMCs. Every receptor here comes from a human donor in good health. The CDR3 runs from the conserved cysteine through the conserved F or W. D genes are given only for firm matches. The size of a clone is reported for some rows only, either as once, few or many, or as a class for expanded clones.

j_call: TRBJ2-1
clone_size: NA
v_call: TRBV24-1
d_call: TRBD1
cdr3_aa: CATSDLRQGNNEQFF
cdr3_nt: TGTGCCACCAGTGACTTGAGACAGGGGAACAATGAGCAGTTCTTC

j_call: TRBJ2-2
clone_size: NA
v_call: TRBV27
d_call: NA
cdr3_aa: CASSPIIIGGELFF
cdr3_nt: TGTGCCAGCAGCCCAATTATAATCGGCGGGGAGCTGTTTTTT

j_call: TRBJ2-5
clone_size: NA
v_call: TRBV20-1
d_call: TRBD1
cdr3_aa: CSALPPRTGSAETQYF
cdr3_nt: TGCAGTGCTCTACCTCCGAGGACAGGGAGTGCGGAGACCCAGTACTTC

j_call: TRBJ2-2
clone_size: NA
v_call: TRBV27
d_call: TRBD1
cdr3_aa: CASSTTGVITGELFF
cdr3_nt: TGTGCCAGCAGCACGACAGGGGTGATCACCGGGGAGCTGTTTTTT

j_call: TRBJ1-2
clone_size: NA
v_call: TRBV20-1
d_call: NA
cdr3_aa: CSANIGDGYTF
cdr3_nt: TGCAGTGCTAACATAGGGGATGGCTACACCTTC

j_call: TRBJ2-5
clone_size: NA
v_call: TRBV30
d_call: NA
cdr3_aa: CAWSVGRQETQYF
cdr3_nt: TGTGCCTGGAGTGTTGGCAGACAAGAGACCCAGTACTTC

j_call: TRBJ2-5
clone_size: NA
v_call: TRBV18
d_call: TRBD1
cdr3_aa: CASSPRQGGGQETQYF
cdr3_nt: TGTGCCAGCTCACCAAGACAGGGGGGAGGTCAAGAGACCCAGTACTTC

j_call: TRBJ1-5
clone_size: NA
v_call: TRBV3-1
d_call: NA
cdr3_aa: CASSDTPGVEQPQHF
cdr3_nt: TGTGCCAGCAGCGATACCCCGGGGGTGGAGCAGCCCCAGCATTTT

j_call: TRBJ1-5
clone_size: NA
v_call: TRBV28
d_call: TRBD1
cdr3_aa: CASSTGVDNQPQHF
cdr3_nt: TGTGCCAGCAGTACAGGGGTGGACAATCAGCCCCAGCATTTT

j_call: TRBJ2-6
clone_size: NA
v_call: TRBV15
d_call: NA
cdr3_aa: CAAEESGANVLTF
cdr3_nt: TGTGCCGCGGAGGAATCTGGGGCCAACGTCCTGACTTTC

j_call: TRBJ1-5
clone_size: NA
v_call: TRBV18
d_call: NA
cdr3_aa: CASSLQGQLSGQPQHF
cdr3_nt: TGTGCCAGCTCACTCCAGGGACAACTCTCGGGTCAGCCCCAGCATTTT

j_call: TRBJ1-1
clone_size: NA
v_call: TRBV14
d_call: NA
cdr3_aa: CASSQGTVGTEAFF
cdr3_nt: TGTGCCAGCAGCCAAGGAACAGTCGGTACTGAAGCTTTCTTT

j_call: TRBJ1-1
clone_size: NA
v_call: TRBV6-6
d_call: TRBD1
cdr3_aa: CASAISTGAPLGAFF
cdr3_nt: TGTGCCAGCGCAATCTCGACAGGGGCACCCCTTGGGGCTTTCTTT

j_call: TRBJ2-1
clone_size: NA
v_call: TRBV9
d_call: NA
cdr3_aa: CASSVGQQYYNEQFF
cdr3_nt: TGTGCCAGCAGCGTAGGACAGCAATACTACAATGAGCAGTTCTTC

j_call: TRBJ1-2
clone_size: NA
v_call: TRBV29-1
d_call: NA
cdr3_aa: CSVESSQGYTF
cdr3_nt: TGCAGCGTTGAATCCTCACAGGGCTACACCTTC

j_call: TRBJ1-5
clone_size: NA
v_call: TRBV5-6
d_call: NA
cdr3_aa: CASSLRFGGNNQPQHF
cdr3_nt: TGTGCCAGCAGCTTGCGGTTCGGCGGGAACAATCAGCCCCAGCATTTT

j_call: TRBJ2-2
clone_size: NA
v_call: TRBV3-1
d_call: NA
cdr3_aa: CASSHSYGELFF
cdr3_nt: TGTGCCAGCAGCCACTCATACGGGGAGCTGTTTTTT

j_call: TRBJ2-3
clone_size: NA
v_call: TRBV29-1
d_call: TRBD2
cdr3_aa: CSVDGGSGVSDTQYF
cdr3_nt: TGCAGCGTTGACGGTGGTAGCGGGGTGTCAGATACGCAGTATTTT

j_call: TRBJ1-1
clone_size: NA
v_call: TRBV14
d_call: NA
cdr3_aa: CASSQLKNTEAFF
cdr3_nt: TGTGCCAGCAGCCAATTGAAGAACACTGAAGCTTTCTTT

j_call: TRBJ2-3
clone_size: NA
v_call: TRBV24-1
d_call: NA
cdr3_aa: CATSETGLDTQYF
cdr3_nt: TGTGCCACCAGTGAGACGGGACTGGATACGCAGTATTTT

j_call: TRBJ1-1
clone_size: NA
v_call: TRBV20-1
d_call: TRBD1
cdr3_aa: CSARRPGGWNTEAFF
cdr3_nt: TGCAGTGCTAGACGCCCAGGGGGTTGGAACACTGAAGCTTTCTTT

j_call: TRBJ1-2
clone_size: NA
v_call: TRBV28
d_call: NA
cdr3_aa: CASSRPGQANYGYTF
cdr3_nt: TGTGCCAGCAGTAGGCCGGGACAAGCTAACTATGGCTACACCTTC

j_call: TRBJ1-5
clone_size: NA
v_call: TRBV9
d_call: NA
cdr3_aa: CASSVGPGYPPQHF
cdr3_nt: TGTGCCAGCAGCGTAGGGCCGGGGTATCCGCCCCAGCATTTT

j_call: TRBJ2-2
clone_size: NA
v_call: TRBV30
d_call: TRBD2
cdr3_aa: CAWSRREVRAGELFF
cdr3_nt: TGTGCCTGGAGCCGCCGGGAGGTTCGGGCCGGGGAGCTGTTTTTT

j_call: TRBJ2-3
clone_size: NA
v_call: TRBV2
d_call: NA
cdr3_aa: CASCRQHTDTQYF
cdr3_nt: TGTGCCAGCTGTCGACAGCACACAGATACGCAGTATTTT

j_call: TRBJ2-6
clone_size: NA
v_call: TRBV20-1
d_call: NA
cdr3_aa: CSARARAGANVLTF
cdr3_nt: TGCAGTGCTAGAGCCAGGGCTGGGGCCAACGTCCTGACTTTC

j_call: TRBJ1-2
clone_size: NA
v_call: TRBV20-1
d_call: NA
cdr3_aa: CSAVGTDYGYTF
cdr3_nt: TGCAGTGCTGTCGGGACGGACTATGGCTACACCTTC

j_call: TRBJ2-3
clone_size: NA
v_call: TRBV4-1
d_call: TRBD2
cdr3_aa: CASQRERGTDTQYF
cdr3_nt: TGCGCCAGCCAGCGGGAGAGGGGCACAGATACGCAGTATTTT

j_call: TRBJ2-1
clone_size: NA
v_call: TRBV3-1
d_call: TRBD1
cdr3_aa: CASSQPTGTGQNEQFF
cdr3_nt: TGTGCCAGCAGCCAACCTACCGGGACAGGGCAAAATGAGCAGTTCTTC

j_call: TRBJ2-5
clone_size: NA
v_call: TRBV10-3
d_call: NA
cdr3_aa: CAINSRVQETQYF
cdr3_nt: TGTGCCATCAACAGCAGGGTACAAGAGACCCAGTACTTC

j_call: TRBJ2-1
clone_size: NA
v_call: TRBV20-1
d_call: TRBD2
cdr3_aa: CSARDQGLAGARSYNEQFF
cdr3_nt: TGCAGTGCTAGAGATCAGGGACTAGCGGGAGCTCGTTCCTACAATGAGCAGTTCTTC

j_call: TRBJ2-4
clone_size: NA
v_call: TRBV3-1
d_call: NA
cdr3_aa: CASSQGLGASLYIQYF
cdr3_nt: TGTGCCAGCAGCCAAGGTCTGGGTGCTAGTCTCTACATTCAGTACTTC

j_call: TRBJ2-2
clone_size: once
v_call: TRBV4-1
d_call: NA
cdr3_aa: CASSQEGLRVANTGELFF
cdr3_nt: TGCGCCAGCAGCCAAGAGGGGTTGAGGGTAGCGAACACCGGGGAGCTGTTTTTT

j_call: TRBJ2-1
clone_size: NA
v_call: TRBV19
d_call: NA
cdr3_aa: CASSIGDYRGNEQFF
cdr3_nt: TGTGCCAGTAGTATTGGCGACTACCGGGGGAATGAGCAGTTCTTC

j_call: TRBJ1-2
clone_size: NA
v_call: TRBV29-1
d_call: NA
cdr3_aa: CSGSGPYYGYTF
cdr3_nt: TGCAGCGGCTCGGGACCGTACTATGGCTACACCTTC

j_call: TRBJ2-3
clone_size: NA
v_call: TRBV9
d_call: TRBD1
cdr3_aa: CASSVASGAGGADTQYF
cdr3_nt: TGTGCCAGCAGCGTAGCTTCCGGGGCAGGGGGCGCAGATACGCAGTATTTT

j_call: TRBJ2-7
clone_size: few
v_call: TRBV11-2
d_call: NA
cdr3_aa: CASSPKQRLGYEQYF
cdr3_nt: TGTGCCAGCAGCCCTAAACAGCGATTAGGCTACGAGCAGTACTTC

j_call: TRBJ1-1
clone_size: NA
v_call: TRBV29-1
d_call: TRBD1
cdr3_aa: CSVETGRATEAFF
cdr3_nt: TGCAGCGTCGAGACAGGGAGGGCGACTGAAGCTTTCTTT

j_call: TRBJ1-5
clone_size: NA
v_call: TRBV15
d_call: NA
cdr3_aa: CATSRDFTGRDSNQPQHF
cdr3_nt: TGTGCCACCAGCAGAGATTTTACAGGCAGGGATAGCAATCAGCCCCAGCATTTT

j_call: TRBJ1-2
clone_size: NA
v_call: TRBV20-1
d_call: TRBD1
cdr3_aa: CSADAGTVGNYGYTF
cdr3_nt: TGCAGTGCCGACGCCGGGACAGTGGGAAACTATGGCTACACCTTC

j_call: TRBJ2-6
clone_size: few
v_call: TRBV27
d_call: NA
cdr3_aa: CASSPASGANVLTF
cdr3_nt: TGTGCCAGCAGTCCTGCCTCTGGGGCCAACGTCCTGACTTTC

j_call: TRBJ2-3
clone_size: NA
v_call: TRBV7-9
d_call: NA
cdr3_aa: CASSPQTITQYF
cdr3_nt: TGTGCCAGCAGCCCCCAAACCATTACGCAGTATTTT

j_call: TRBJ2-5
clone_size: NA
v_call: TRBV7-9
d_call: TRBD2
cdr3_aa: CASSSGLAGPQETQYF
cdr3_nt: TGTGCCAGCAGCTCCGGACTAGCGGGGCCCCAAGAGACCCAGTACTTC